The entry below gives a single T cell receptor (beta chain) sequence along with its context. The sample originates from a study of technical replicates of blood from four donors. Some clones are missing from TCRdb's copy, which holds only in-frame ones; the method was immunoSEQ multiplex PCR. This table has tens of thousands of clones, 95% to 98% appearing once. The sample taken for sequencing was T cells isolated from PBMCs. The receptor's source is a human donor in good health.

The CDR3: CASSLSAGPPNEQFF. The CDR3 region has the DNA TGTGCCAGCAGCTTGTCGGCGGGTCCTCCCAATGAGCAGTTCTTC. This chain connects TRBV7-3 to TRBJ2-1; weak D call: TRBD2 (5 bases). Germline assignment: CDR1 SGHTA and CDR2 FQGTGA. The CDR3 covers 15 residues. The V gene lost 3 bases and the J gene lost 6 bases, with 15 bases spanning the gap.